The 32 T cell receptor beta chains below were found in one sample sequenced in a study of shared clonotypes between healthy human individuals. Produced via immunoSEQ multiplex PCR; TCRdb's table is partial and in-frame only. The profile shows over 400,000 clones, around 73% of them singletons. What was sequenced was PBMCs. These receptors were collected from a woman aged 40 to 55 in good health. Some clones in this sample may be carry-over from other donors' samples.

This clone has more than one count but fewer than ten. The rearrangement links TRBV15 to TRBJ2-7; 8 bases map to TRBD2. With 3 bases clipped from V and 7 bases from J, the junction kept 8 bases outside the gene matches. This CDR3 has 14 residues. Germline-derived CDR1 and CDR2 are LNHNV and YYDKDF (reference sequence). DNA for the CDR3: TGTGCCACCAGCAGTCGAGCGGGAGCTGGGGAGCAGTACTTC. It yields the protein CATSSRAGAGEQYF. The full variable domain, completed using reference TRBV15 and TRBJ2-7, is DAMVIQNPRYQVTQFGKPVTLSCSQTLNHNVMYWYQQKSSQAPKLLFHYYDKDFNNEADTPDNFQSRRPNTSFCFLDIRSPGLGDTAMYLCATSSRAGAGEQYFGPGTRLTVT.

The chain combines TRBV4-2 with TRBJ1-1; D perhaps matches TRBD1 (6 bases). V shed 5 bases and J shed 7 bases, with 8 bases lying between them. The CDR3 covers 11 residues. In germline, CDR1 is LGHNA, CDR2 YNFKEQ. CDR3 nucleotides: TGTGCCAGCAGCTTACAGGGTGAAGCTTTCTTT. Translation: CASSLQGEAFF.

A word on this clone: The junction departs from germline at one end; a sequencing error may be responsible. Other DNA sequences in this specimen translate into the identical CDR3. The chain combines TRBV5-4 with TRBJ2-2; TRBD2 is a possible D gene (6 bases). Germline V gene lookup returns CDR1 SGHNT and CDR2 YYREEE (reference sequence). There are 16 residues in the CDR3. CDR3 sequence: CASSHRSSGNTGELFF. CDR3 DNA: TGTGCCAGCAGCCACCGGAGTAGCGGCAACACCGGGGAGTTGTTTTTT.

Only a few counts were recorded for this clone. The chain carries TRBV10-3 and TRBJ2-3; a weak D match, TRBD1 (8 bases). V shed 7 bases and J shed 2 bases, with 16 bases lying between them. This CDR3 has 15 amino acids. Germline values: CDR1 ENHRY, CDR2 SYGVKD. The CDR3 reads CAINRGGENTDTQYF. CDR3 nucleotides: TGTGCCATCAACAGGGGGGGGGAGAACACAGATACGCAGTATTTT.

DNA of the CDR3: TGTGCCACCCGGGACAGGGGGCTTTTGAACACTGAAGCTTTCTTT. It codes for CATRDRGLLNTEAFF. This chain connects TRBV10-3 to TRBJ1-1; 12 positions match TRBD1. J was trimmed by 0 bases and V by 10 bases; bases with no gene match: 6. This CDR3 region has 15 residues. The V gene's germline CDR1 is ENHRY and CDR2 SYGVKD.

The chain carries TRBV5-4 and TRBJ1-1, with D hard to call. The germline gives CDR1 SGHNT, CDR2 YYREEE (reference sequence). The germline V and J ends were trimmed by 2 bases and 0 bases, with 8 bases remaining between them. The CDR3 spans 14 residues. This CDR3 reads CASSFQLLNTEAFF. The CDR3 DNA reads TGTGCCAGCAGCTTTCAGCTCCTGAACACTGAAGCTTTCTTT.

Notes on this clone: Given a much more abundant clone one base away, this may be a read error. The chain recombines TRBV30 with TRBJ2-2; D is uncertain. The V gene's germline CDR1 is GTSNPN and CDR2 SVGIG (reference sequence). The CDR3 contains 12 residues. The CDR3 region is CAWSVPVTELLF. The CDR3 DNA reads TGTGCCTGGAGTGTACCGGTAACGGAGCTGCTTTTT. Full variable domain (outside the CDR3, taken from reference TRBV30 and TRBJ2-2): SQTIHQWPATLVQPVGSPLSLECTVEGTSNPNLYWYRQAAGRGLQLLFYSVGIGQISSEVPQNLSASRPQDRQFILSSKKLLLSDSGFYLCAWSVPVTELLFGEGSRLTVL.

This clone has just one count. The chain uses TRBV7-8 and TRBJ2-5; no firm D call. CDR1 is SGHVS, CDR2 FQNEAQ, per germline. Deletions cut 0 bases from V and 2 bases from J, with 7 bases between. The CDR3 totals 14 residues. The CDR3 DNA sequence: TGTGCCAGCAGCTTAGCTATTGGACAAGAGACCCAGTACTTC. This encodes CASSLAIGQETQYF.

The rearrangement links TRBV7-2 to TRBJ2-5; D is unclear. The CDR3 extends over 13 amino acids. Germline-derived CDR1 and CDR2 are SGHTA and FQGNSA. V shed 6 bases and J shed 13 bases, with 21 bases lying between them. The CDR3 reads CASSPNTDWVSYF. The CDR3 nucleotides are TGTGCCAGCAGTCCAAACACCGACTGGGTCTCGTACTTC.

The chain couples TRBV28 to TRBJ2-1; the D gene is possibly TRBD1 (5 bases). V lost 0 bases, J lost 5 bases, and 8 bases lay in between. The germline CDR1 and CDR2 sequences are MDHEN and SYDVKM. This CDR3 has 14 amino acids. CDR3 residues: CASSLWDINNEQFF. CDR3 sequence (DNA): TGTGCCAGCAGTTTATGGGACATCAACAATGAGCAGTTCTTC. The full variable domain, its missing parts supplied by reference TRBV28 and TRBJ2-1, is DVKVTQSSRYLVKRTGEKVFLECVQDMDHENMFWYRQDPGLGLRLIYFSYDVKMKEKGDIPEGYSVSREKKERFSLILESASTNQTSMYLCASSLWDINNEQFFGPGTRLTVL.

The J gene is TRBJ1-1, the V gene TRBV7-9; D perhaps matches TRBD1 (5 bases). Trimming shortened V by 3 bases and J by 4 bases, and 12 bases separated the two germline ends. The CDR3 extends over 14 amino acids. Germline CDR1 reads SEHNR; CDR2 reads FQNEAQ (reference sequence). CDR3 protein: CASSFRQGGTEAFF. The CDR3 nucleotides read TGTGCCAGCAGCTTTCGGCAGGGTGGCACTGAAGCTTTCTTT. The whole variable domain, remainder taken from reference TRBV7-9 and TRBJ1-1, is DTGVSQNPRHKITKRGQNVTFRCDPISEHNRLYWYRQTLGQGPEFLTYFQNEAQLEKSRLLSDRFSAERPKGSFSTLEIQRTEQGDSAMYLCASSFRQGGTEAFFGQGTRLTVV.

The rearrangement links TRBV5-4 to TRBJ1-1; 9 bases line up with TRBD1. The CDR3 has 15 amino acids. Germline loops: CDR1 SGHNT, CDR2 YYREEE (reference sequence). Trimming removed 4 bases from V and 2 bases from J; junction bases left unmatched: 6. DNA for the CDR3: TGTGCCAGCAGCACCGGGACAGGGCTAAACACTGAAGCTTTCTTT. It encodes CASSTGTGLNTEAFF. The variable domain in full, completed from reference TRBV5-4 and TRBJ1-1, reads ETGVTQSPTHLIKTRGQQVTLRCSSQSGHNTVSWYQQALGQGPQFIFQYYREEENGRGNFPPRFSGLQFPNYSSELNVNALELDDSALYLCASSTGTGLNTEAFFGQGTRLTVV.

V and J are TRBV4-1 and TRBJ2-7; maybe TRBD1 (6 bases). This CDR3 is 16 amino acids long. Germline CDR1 is MGHRA and CDR2 is YSYEKL. The V end was cut by 2 bases, the J end by 3 bases, with 17 bases between. CDR3 coding DNA: TGCGCCAGCAGCCAACTGAACAGGGTTCCTTTCTACGAGCAGTACTTC. This gives the protein CASSQLNRVPFYEQYF.

This chain connects TRBV27 to TRBJ2-1; TRBD2 aligns across 9 bases. Per germline, CDR1 MNHEY and CDR2 SMNVEV (reference sequence). V trimming: 5 bases; J trimming: 7 bases; junction bases outside the gene matches: 9. This CDR3 contains 15 residues. The CDR3: CASSPGGLAGNEQFF. In nucleotides, the CDR3 is TGTGCCAGCAGTCCAGGGGGGCTAGCGGGGAATGAGCAGTTCTTC.

This clone was seen a few times. The chain has TRBV18 and TRBJ2-4, with D perhaps matching TRBD1 (5 bases). The V gene's germline CDR1 is KGHSH and CDR2 LQKENI. The CDR3 is 14 amino acids. V gave up 3 bases and J gave up 6 bases, with 12 bases separating them. In nucleotides, the CDR3 is TGTGCCAGCTCACCGGGGCAACCACGAAACATTCAGTACTTC. This encodes CASSPGQPRNIQYF.

The chain links TRBV30 to TRBJ1-6; TRBD1 agrees at 12 bases. The germline CDR1 and CDR2 sequences are GTSNPN and SVGIG (reference sequence). This CDR3 spans 17 amino acids. The V segment lost 3 bases and the J segment 3 bases; nucleotides outside the gene matches: 6. Here the CDR3 reads CAWSPGTGGFYNSPLHF. DNA for the CDR3: TGTGCCTGGAGCCCCGGGACAGGGGGCTTCTATAATTCACCCCTCCACTTT.

The rearrangement links TRBV7-9 to TRBJ1-2, with unresolved D. Germline loops: CDR1 SEHNR, CDR2 FQNEAQ (reference sequence). The CDR3 is 12 amino acids. Deletions cut 6 bases from V and 8 bases from J, with 13 bases between. The CDR3 sequence: CASSDVGFGYTF. The CDR3 nucleotides are TGTGCCAGCAGTGACGTGGGTTTCGGCTACACCTTC.

This sequence joins TRBV5-1 and TRBJ2-3; 7 positions match TRBD1. The CDR3 length is 14 residues. V lost 4 bases to trimming and J lost 0 bases; unmatched junction nucleotides: 2. CDR1 SGHRS and CDR2 YFSETQ come from the germline V gene. CDR3 in DNA: TGCGCCAGCAGCACGGGACAGAGCACAGATACGCAGTATTTT. Translating gives CASSTGQSTDTQYF.

For this clone: Different DNA sequences within this sample yield the same CDR3. The V call is TRBV28, the J call TRBJ2-1, with D hard to call. V gave up 4 bases and J gave up 0 bases, with 10 bases separating them. Germline-derived CDR1 and CDR2 are MDHEN and SYDVKM. This CDR3 contains 15 residues. The CDR3 DNA is TGTGCCAGCAGTTCTCGTAGGAGCTCCTACAATGAGCAGTTCTTC. Translating it yields CASSSRRSSYNEQFF. Complete variable domain (other parts from reference TRBV28 and TRBJ2-1): DVKVTQSSRYLVKRTGEKVFLECVQDMDHENMFWYRQDPGLGLRLIYFSYDVKMKEKGDIPEGYSVSREKKERFSLILESASTNQTSMYLCASSSRRSSYNEQFFGPGTRLTVL.

The sample holds one count of this clone. J is TRBJ2-3 and V is TRBV6-5; 10 bases map to TRBD2. Trimming removed 2 bases from V and 1 base from J; junction bases left unmatched: 3. The CDR3 spans 16 residues. The germline V gene encodes CDR1 MNHEY and CDR2 SVGAGI. CDR3 sequence (DNA): TGTGCCAGCAGTTACAAGCGGGAGGGGGGCACAGATACGCAGTATTTT. It is translated as CASSYKREGGTDTQYF.

This clone was picked up a small number of times. The chain uses TRBV19 and TRBJ1-1; 7 positions agree with TRBD1. This CDR3 contains 13 residues. Trimming took 4 bases from V and 7 from J; bases not matched to a gene: 6. CDR1 and CDR2 (germline): LNHDA, SQIVND (reference sequence). As DNA, the CDR3 is TGTGCCAGTAGTAGCTACCGGGACAGTGAAGCTTTCTTT. Its protein product is CASSSYRDSEAFF.

The rearrangement joins TRBV4-3 to TRBJ2-1; 11 bases are shared with TRBD1. V trimming: 0 bases; J trimming: 6 bases; junction bases outside the gene matches: 16. The CDR3 covers 20 residues. Germline V gene data show CDR1 as LGHNA and CDR2 as YSLEER. The CDR3 DNA reads as TGCGCCAGCAGCCAAGAATCGACCCCGGGGTGGACAGGGGGCTTCAATGAGCAGTTCTTC. Translation: CASSQESTPGWTGGFNEQFF.

The chain couples TRBV19 to TRBJ2-4, with D unresolved. The germline V and J ends were trimmed by 3 bases and 8 bases, with 20 bases remaining between them. The CDR3 is made up of 16 amino acids. Germline V gives CDR1 LNHDA, CDR2 SQIVND (reference sequence). The CDR3 nucleotides are TGTGCCAGTAGTATTCGAGCCGGTGCAGCTGGATACATTCAGTACTTC. This gives the protein CASSIRAGAAGYIQYF.

The V and J genes are TRBV7-2 and TRBJ2-3; 12 bases are a match to TRBD2. The germline V gene encodes CDR1 SGHTA and CDR2 FQGNSA. V lost 2 bases, J lost 3 bases, and 3 bases stayed unmatched. The CDR3 consists of 16 residues. Written as DNA, the CDR3 is TGTGCCAGCAGCTTACTAGCGGGAGGGCCTACAGATACGCAGTATTTT. This gives the protein CASSLLAGGPTDTQYF.

This chain uses TRBV27 with TRBJ1-1, with 10 bases matching TRBD1. J lost 3 bases, V lost 9 bases, and 7 bases had no gene match. The CDR3 consists of 14 residues. Germline CDR1 and CDR2: MNHEY and SMNVEV (reference sequence). Here the CDR3 reads CASKTGGAYTEAFF. Here the CDR3 DNA reads TGTGCCAGTAAGACAGGGGGCGCGTACACTGAAGCTTTCTTT.

The chain joins TRBV7-6 to TRBJ2-3; TRBD1 aligns across 7 bases. With 4 bases clipped from V and 9 bases from J, the junction kept 4 bases outside the gene matches. Germline CDR1 reads SGHVS; CDR2 reads FNYEAQ. This CDR3 spans 12 amino acids. CDR3 protein: CASSWSQGTQYF. DNA of the CDR3: TGTGCCAGCAGCTGGTCACAGGGGACGCAGTATTTT. The full variable domain, in which reference TRBV7-6 and TRBJ2-3 provide the parts outside the CDR3, is GAGVSQSPRYKVTKRGQDVALRCDPISGHVSLYWYRQALGQGPEFLTYFNYEAQQDKSGLPNDRFSAERPEGSISTLTIQRTEQRDSAMYRCASSWSQGTQYFGPGTRLTVL.

This clone has only one observation. The gene calls are TRBV27 and TRBJ2-2, with 8 bases matching TRBD2. V shed 6 bases and J 1 base; nucleotides not matched to a gene: 1. Germline CDR1 MNHEY, CDR2 SMNVEV (reference sequence). The length of the CDR3 is 14 residues. CDR3 nucleotide sequence: TGTGCCAGCAGACTAGCGGTGAACACCGGGGAGCTGTTTTTT. This sequence encodes CASRLAVNTGELFF.

J is TRBJ1-1 and V is TRBV18, with D possibly being TRBD1 (5 bases). Germline CDR1 reads KGHSH; CDR2 reads LQKENI. The CDR3 is made up of 15 amino acids. Trimming pared 1 base from V and 2 bases from J, leaving 11 bases between. The CDR3 is CASSPQGGENTEAFF. CDR3 DNA sequence: TGTGCCAGCTCACCACAGGGAGGGGAAAACACTGAAGCTTTCTTT.

This clone was counted at least ten times. The gene calls are TRBV19 and TRBJ1-2; D gene uncertain. Looked up from germline, CDR1 is LNHDA and CDR2 is SQIVND (reference sequence). V lost 7 bases, J lost 1 base, and 13 bases lay in between. CDR3 length: 14 amino acids. CDR3: CASNSPGLNYGYTF. CDR3 in DNA: TGTGCCAGTAATTCCCCGGGCCTTAACTATGGCTACACCTTC.

A note on this clone: Different DNA sequences within this sample yield the same CDR3. The genes are TRBV27 and TRBJ2-3, with D unresolved. The CDR3 contains 12 residues. V was shortened by 6 bases and J by 2 bases, with 6 bases between the two germline ends. Germline CDR1 MNHEY, CDR2 SMNVEV (reference sequence). The CDR3 DNA reads as TGTGCCAGCAGGGGGTCCACAGATACGCAGTATTTT. This translates into CASRGSTDTQYF.

This clone was counted only a few times. This chain joins TRBV4-1 and TRBJ1-2, with 7 bases matching TRBD1. Unmatched junction bases numbered 16, after V lost 6 bases and J lost 6 bases. CDR3 size: 16 residues. The germline V gene encodes CDR1 MGHRA and CDR2 YSYEKL. The chain's CDR3 is CASSLTGAQVIDGYTF. In DNA, the CDR3 is TGCGCCAGCAGTCTCACAGGGGCCCAAGTTATAGATGGCTACACCTTC.

This chain connects TRBV7-2 to TRBJ2-5; 8 bases map to TRBD2. The CDR3 extends over 17 amino acids. V gave up 4 bases and J gave up 3 bases; unmatched junction bases: 13. Germline V gene sequence: CDR1 SGHTA, CDR2 FQGNSA. CDR3 region: CASSSSGTGGLEETQYF. CDR3 DNA: TGTGCCAGCAGCTCTAGCGGCACGGGAGGGCTGGAAGAGACCCAGTACTTC. Filled out from reference TRBV7-2 and TRBJ2-5, the complete variable domain reads GAGVSQSPSNKVTEKGKDVELRCDPISGHTALYWYRQSLGQGLEFLIYFQGNSAPDKSGLPSDRFSAERTGGSVSTLTIQRTQQEDSAVYLCASSSSGTGGLEETQYFGPGTRLLVL.